This TCR beta chain stems from a study of metastatic and nonmetastatic thyroid tumors (dated by TCRdb to 2020 to 2022). Regarding the complete study: The researchers compared repertoires between peripheral blood samples and tumor or nodule tissue samples from patients with malignant or benign thyroid disease.

The CDR3 covers 16 residues, taking in both the cysteine and the phenylalanine. The only DNA kept is the CDR3, 48 bases in frame from the first base. In the germline V gene, CDR1 corresponds to MDHEN and CDR2 to SYDVKM. Germline trimming amounts to 3 bases on V and 2 bases on J, with 9 as the count of junction bases outside the gene matches. The research as a whole found: In both blood and tumor samples, TCR beta diversity was reported to be significantly higher in malignant tumors than in benign nodules.

Taking its sample share into account, this clone is medium-sized (0.01 to 0.1%). The specificity of this receptor is unknown. No base qualities exist here, and no much larger clone lies one base off it. Library creation used PCR. The reads were generated on an Illumina HiSeq 4000. High-throughput sequencing was used to profile the CDR3 region of the TCR beta-chain in every patient. Under the source paper's analysis protocol: CDR3 differences across clinicopathological groups were used to build a classifier for discriminating distant-metastatic papillary thyroid cancer patients. The Shannon index was used to measure repertoire diversity, and the Morisita-Horn index was used to measure how similar tumor and blood repertoires were. The raw public data were reprocessed by TCRdb itself: fastp quality trimming at Q25, MiXCR clonotype calling, in-frame beta chains only. These V and J calls rely on TCRdb rather than the paper's analysis. In all, the sample holds some 21,000 clones, and 15% to 17% of those were seen once. Over 15% of the sample is held by the ten biggest clonotypes.

No treatment had been received by any patient before thyroid surgery. The study retrospectively analysed patient clinical samples collected from the early 2010s to the late 2010s using T-cell receptor beta sequencing. The chain couples TRBV28 to TRBJ2-7; 8 central bases correspond to TRBD2. Material: blood. The receptor was derived from a female donor with papillary thyroid cancer or a benign thyroid nodule (not recorded which). Some clones in this sample may be carry-over from other donors' samples. For the CDR3, the sequence is CASSFSLAGLTYEQYF. Here is the DNA: TGTGCCAGCAGTTTCAGCCTAGCGGGTTTAACCTACGAGCAGTACTTC. Here the CDR3 is joined to the reference TRBV28 and TRBJ2-7 genes, and the full variable domain is: DVKVTQSSRYLVKRTGEKVFLECVQDMDHENMFWYRQDPGLGLRLIYFSYDVKMKEKGDIPEGYSVSREKKERFSLILESASTNQTSMYLCASSFSLAGLTYEQYFGPGTRLTVT.